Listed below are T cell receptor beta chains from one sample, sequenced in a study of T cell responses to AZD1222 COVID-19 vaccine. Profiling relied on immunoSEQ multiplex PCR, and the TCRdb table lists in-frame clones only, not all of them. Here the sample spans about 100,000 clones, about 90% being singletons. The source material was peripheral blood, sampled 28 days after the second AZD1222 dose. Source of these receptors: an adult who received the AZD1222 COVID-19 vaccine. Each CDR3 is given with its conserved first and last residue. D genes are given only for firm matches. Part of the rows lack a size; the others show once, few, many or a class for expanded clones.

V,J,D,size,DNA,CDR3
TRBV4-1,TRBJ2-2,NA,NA,TGCGCCAGCAGCACACCCCCACAGGGTACCACCGGGGAGCTGTTTTTT,CASSTPPQGTTGELFF
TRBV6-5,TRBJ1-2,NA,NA,TGTGCCAGCCCCGACAGTAAAAGTGGGGGCTACACCTTC,CASPDSKSGGYTF
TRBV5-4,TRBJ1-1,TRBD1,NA,TGTGCCAGCAGCTTGCCAACAGGGGTGACTGAAGCTTTCTTT,CASSLPTGVTEAFF
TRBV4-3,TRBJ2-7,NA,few,TGCGCCAGCAGCCAAGGTGTCAGGGATACCTACGAGCAGTACTTC,CASSQGVRDTYEQYF
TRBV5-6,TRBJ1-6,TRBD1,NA,TGTGCCAGCAGCTTAGGTGGGACAGGGAATTCACCCCTCCACTTT,CASSLGGTGNSPLHF
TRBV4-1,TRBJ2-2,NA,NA,TGCGCCAGCAGCCAAGTTTTGTTGGGGGCTATGAACACCGGGGAGCTGTTTTTT,CASSQVLLGAMNTGELFF
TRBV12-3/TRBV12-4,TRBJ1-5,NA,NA,TGTGCCAGCAGTCCAACAGGGTGGCAGCCCCAGCATTTT,CASSPTGWQPQHF
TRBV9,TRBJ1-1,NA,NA,TGTGCCAGCAGCGTCGGGTCAGTGAACACTGAAGCTTTCTTT,CASSVGSVNTEAFF
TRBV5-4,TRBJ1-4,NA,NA,TGTGCCAGCAGCTTTAACGATGAAAAACTGTTTTTT,CASSFNDEKLFF
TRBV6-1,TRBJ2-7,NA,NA,TGTGCCAGCAGTGAGGGGTCTGGGGGCTGGGAGCAGTACTTC,CASSEGSGGWEQYF
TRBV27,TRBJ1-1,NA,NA,TGTGCCAGCAGTTTAACCAGGATGAACACTGAAGCTTTCTTT,CASSLTRMNTEAFF
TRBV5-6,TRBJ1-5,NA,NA,TGTGCCAGCAGCTTGAAAGGACAGCCCCAGCATTTT,CASSLKGQPQHF
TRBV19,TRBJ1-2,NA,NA,TGTGCCAGTAGTGACGGGCCCTATGGCTACACCTTC,CASSDGPYGYTF
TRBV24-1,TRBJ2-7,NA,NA,TGTGCCACCAGCGCCCCAGGGACACGATCCTACGAGCAGTACTTC,CATSAPGTRSYEQYF
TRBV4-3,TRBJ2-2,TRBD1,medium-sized,TGCGCCAGCAGCCGATACAGGGGTGCCGGGGAGCTGTTTTTT,CASSRYRGAGELFF
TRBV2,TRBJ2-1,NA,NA,TGTGCCAGCCGTTTGGATTCTTACAATGAGCAGTTCTTC,CASRLDSYNEQFF
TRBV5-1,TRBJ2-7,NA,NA,TGCGCCAGCAGCTTGGCCTGGGGACGGAACTCCTACGAGCAGTACTTC,CASSLAWGRNSYEQYF
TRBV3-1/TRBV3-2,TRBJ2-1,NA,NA,TGTGCCAGCAGGCCCTTGGGAAGTGGTAATGAGCAGTTCTTC,CASRPLGSGNEQFF
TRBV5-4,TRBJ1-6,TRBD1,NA,TGTGCCAGCAGCTCCTACGGGACAGTTAATTCACCCCTCCACTTT,CASSSYGTVNSPLHF
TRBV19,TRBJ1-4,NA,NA,TGTGCCAGTAGGCAAAAACTGGGAGGGGTTAATGAAAAACTGTTTTTT,CASRQKLGGVNEKLFF
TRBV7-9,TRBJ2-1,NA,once,TGTGCCAGCAGCTTAACCCCGCCGAGGGGACAGTTCTTC,CASSLTPPRGQFF
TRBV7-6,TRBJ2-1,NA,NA,TGTGCCAGCAGCTTAGGAGGGCCCTCCTACAATGAGCAGTTCTTC,CASSLGGPSYNEQFF
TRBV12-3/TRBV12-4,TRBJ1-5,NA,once,TGTGCCAGCACCCCCGGGGCCTGGCCCCAGCATTTT,CASTPGAWPQHF
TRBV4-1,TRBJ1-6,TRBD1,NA,TGCGCCAGCAGCCAACTTTCGTCGGGGACAGGCTCACCCCTCCACTTT,CASSQLSSGTGSPLHF
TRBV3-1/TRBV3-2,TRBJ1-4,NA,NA,TGTGCCAGCAGCCAGCCCGACAGAGTCCATGAAAAACTGTTTTTT,CASSQPDRVHEKLFF
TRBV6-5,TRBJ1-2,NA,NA,TGTGCCAGCACCCAATGGGGGGGTGGCTACACCTTC,CASTQWGGGYTF
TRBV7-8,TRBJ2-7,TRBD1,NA,TGTGCCAGCAGCTTAAGGGAGACAGGGGGAATCTACGAGCAGTACTTC,CASSLRETGGIYEQYF
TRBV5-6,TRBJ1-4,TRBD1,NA,TGTGCCAGCAGCGCGCAGGGGGCTGGTAATGAAAAACTGTTTTTT,CASSAQGAGNEKLFF
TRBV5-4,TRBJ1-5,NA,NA,TGTGCCAGCAGCTTATGGGGGAGCAATCAGCCCCAGCATTTT,CASSLWGSNQPQHF
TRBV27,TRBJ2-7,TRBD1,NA,TGTGCCAGCAGTTTATCGGGACAGGGGGCCGAGCAGTACTTC,CASSLSGQGAEQYF
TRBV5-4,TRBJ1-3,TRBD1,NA,TGTGCCAGCAGCTTGGGGGGACAGCTCGAGACTGGAAACACCATATATTTT,CASSLGGQLETGNTIYF
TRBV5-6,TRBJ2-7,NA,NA,TGTGCCAGCAGCTTGGGAGGGTGGAGCTCCTACGAGCAGTACTTC,CASSLGGWSSYEQYF
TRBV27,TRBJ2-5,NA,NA,TGTGCCAGCAGTCGGACGGGTGGGTATAGCCAAGAGACCCAGTACTTC,CASSRTGGYSQETQYF
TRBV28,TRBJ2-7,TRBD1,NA,TGTGCCAGCAGTAAAGGACAGGGGGGGTCCTACGAGCAGTACTTC,CASSKGQGGSYEQYF
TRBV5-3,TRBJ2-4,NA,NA,TGTGCCAGAAGCAAAACTAGGGGTCGGGCCAAAAACATTCAGTACTTC,CARSKTRGRAKNIQYF
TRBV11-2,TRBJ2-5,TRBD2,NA,TGTGCCAGCAGCTCAACAACCCCGACTAGCGGGGGTGGGACCCAGTACTTC,CASSSTTPTSGGGTQYF
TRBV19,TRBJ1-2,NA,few,TGTGCCAGTAGACCAACAGGGCCCATCCCCCTGTATGGCTACACCTTC,CASRPTGPIPLYGYTF
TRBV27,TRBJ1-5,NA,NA,TGTGCCAGCAGTTTTCAGGACAGGCCCCAGCATTTT,CASSFQDRPQHF
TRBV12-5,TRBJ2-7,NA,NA,TGTGCTAGTGGTTTGGTCGGGACTCCTAACTACGAGCAGTACTTC,CASGLVGTPNYEQYF
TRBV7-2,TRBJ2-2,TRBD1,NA,TGTGCCAGCAGCTTATCCGGACAGGTCACCGGGGAGCTGTTTTTT,CASSLSGQVTGELFF
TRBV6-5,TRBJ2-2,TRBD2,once,TGTGCCAGCAGTTTCCGGGGGGGGGCGAACACCGGGGAGCTGTTTTTT,CASSFRGGANTGELFF
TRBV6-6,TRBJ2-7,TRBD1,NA,TGTGCCACAAACCCGGGACAGTTCTACGAGCAGTACTTC,CATNPGQFYEQYF
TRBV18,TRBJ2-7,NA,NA,TGTGCCAGCTCACCACCGGGACGCGGATCCTACGAGCAGTACTTC,CASSPPGRGSYEQYF
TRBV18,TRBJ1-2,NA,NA,TGTGCCAGCTCACTCGTCCCAGTCCATGGAAGGGGCGCCAGGGCGGGTGGCTACACCTTC,CASSLVPVHGRGARAGGYTF
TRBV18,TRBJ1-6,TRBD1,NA,TGTGCCAGCTCACCACTGGACAGGGGGAATTCACCCCTCCACTTT,CASSPLDRGNSPLHF
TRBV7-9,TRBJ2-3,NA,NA,TGTGCCAGCAGCTTAGAGGTCGAGGCCAGGGATACGCAGTATTTT,CASSLEVEARDTQYF
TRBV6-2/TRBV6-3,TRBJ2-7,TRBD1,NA,TGTGCCAGCAGTTTCCATCCGGACAGGGGCTCCTACGAGCAGTACTTC,CASSFHPDRGSYEQYF
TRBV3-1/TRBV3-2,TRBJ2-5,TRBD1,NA,TGTGCCAGCAGGGATCCGGGACAGACAGAGACCCAGTACTTC,CASRDPGQTETQYF
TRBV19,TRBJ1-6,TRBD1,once,TGTGCCAGTAGAACTGGGGGACAGCTGAATTCACCCCTCCACTTT,CASRTGGQLNSPLHF
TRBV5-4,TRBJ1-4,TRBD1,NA,TGTGCCAGCAGCTTGCGGGGGACAGGCTCTAATGAAAAACTGTTTTTT,CASSLRGTGSNEKLFF
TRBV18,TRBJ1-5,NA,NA,TGTGCCAGCTCACCACGCAATAGCAATCAGCCCCAGCATTTT,CASSPRNSNQPQHF
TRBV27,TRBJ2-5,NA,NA,TGTGCCAGCAGTACGACAAGGGGGGAGACCCAGTACTTC,CASSTTRGETQYF
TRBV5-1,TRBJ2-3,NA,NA,TGCGCCAGCAGCCTAGGGAGCACAGATACGCAGTATTTT,CASSLGSTDTQYF
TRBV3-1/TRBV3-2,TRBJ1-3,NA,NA,TGTGCCAGCAGCCGACAGGCCCTCGCGGGTAACACCATATATTTT,CASSRQALAGNTIYF
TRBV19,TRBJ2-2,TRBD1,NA,TGTGCCAGTAGTATGGGGACAGGGTTCGGGGAGCTGTTTTTT,CASSMGTGFGELFF